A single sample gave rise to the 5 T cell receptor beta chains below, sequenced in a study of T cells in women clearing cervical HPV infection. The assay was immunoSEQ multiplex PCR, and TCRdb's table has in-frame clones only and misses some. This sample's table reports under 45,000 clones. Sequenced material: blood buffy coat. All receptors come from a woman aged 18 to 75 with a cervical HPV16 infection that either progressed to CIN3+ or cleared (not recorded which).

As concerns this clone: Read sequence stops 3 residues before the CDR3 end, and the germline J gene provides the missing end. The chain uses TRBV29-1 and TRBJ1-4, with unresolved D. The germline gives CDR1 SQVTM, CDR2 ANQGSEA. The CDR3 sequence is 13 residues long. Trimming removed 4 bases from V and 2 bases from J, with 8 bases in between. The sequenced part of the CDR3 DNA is TGCAGCGTTGGATTTCGGACTAATGAAAAA. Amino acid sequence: CSVGFRTNEK. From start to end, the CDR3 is CSVGFRTNEKLFF. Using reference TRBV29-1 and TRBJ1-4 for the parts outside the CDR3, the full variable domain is SAVISQKPSRDICQRGTSLTIQCQVDSQVTMMFWYRQQPGQSLTLIATANQGSEATYESGFVIDKFPISRPNLTFSTLTVSNMSPEDSSIYLCSVGFRTNEKLFFGSGTQLSVL.

CDR3 bases read: TGTGCCAGCAGGATGACAGGGGAAGTTGCAGGG. Protein: CASRMTGEVAG. The complete CDR3 protein is CASRMTGEVAGAFF. The rearrangement uses TRBV2 and TRBJ1-1, with TRBD1 identical over 8 bases. The read terminates 3 residues ahead of where the CDR3 ends, so the germline J gene completes it. The CDR3 consists of 14 residues. From germline, CDR1 is SNHLY and CDR2 FYNNEI.

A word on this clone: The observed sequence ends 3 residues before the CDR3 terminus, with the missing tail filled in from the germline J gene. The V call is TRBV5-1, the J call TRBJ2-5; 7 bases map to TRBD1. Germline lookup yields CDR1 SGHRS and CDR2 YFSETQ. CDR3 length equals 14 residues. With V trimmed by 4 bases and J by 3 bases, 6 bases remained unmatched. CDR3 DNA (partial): TGCGCCAGCAGCGCCGGGACAGCCGAAGAGACC. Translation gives CASSAGTAEET. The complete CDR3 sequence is CASSAGTAEETQYF. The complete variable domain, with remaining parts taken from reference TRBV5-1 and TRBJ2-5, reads KAGVTQTPRYLIKTRGQQVTLSCSPISGHRSVSWYQQTPGQGLQFLFEYFSETQRNKGNFPGRFSGRQFSNSRSEMNVSTLELGDSALYLCASSAGTAEETQYFGPGTRLLVL.

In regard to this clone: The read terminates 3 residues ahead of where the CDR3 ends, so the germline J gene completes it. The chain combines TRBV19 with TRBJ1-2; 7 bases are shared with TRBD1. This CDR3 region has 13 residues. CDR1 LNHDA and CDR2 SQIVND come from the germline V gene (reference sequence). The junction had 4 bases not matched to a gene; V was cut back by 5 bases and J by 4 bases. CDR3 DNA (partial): TGTGCCAGTAGTCCCGAGGGGGCCTATGGC. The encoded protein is CASSPEGAYG. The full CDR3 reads CASSPEGAYGYTF.

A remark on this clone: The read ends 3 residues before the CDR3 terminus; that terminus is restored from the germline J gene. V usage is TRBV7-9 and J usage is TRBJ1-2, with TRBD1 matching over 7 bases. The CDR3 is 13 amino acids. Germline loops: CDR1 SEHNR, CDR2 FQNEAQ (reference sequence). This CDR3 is CASSGQVSHGYTF. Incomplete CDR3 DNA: TGTGCCAGCAGCGGACAGGTTTCTCACGGC.